This T cell receptor beta chain was observed in a study of shared clonotypes between healthy human individuals. The V gene's germline CDR1 is MNHEY and CDR2 SMNVEV (reference sequence). V shed 6 bases and J 0 bases; nucleotides not matched to a gene: 4. The CDR3 covers 14 residues. General observations from the study: Clonotype sharing among the donors was expected to vary with sequencing depth. Among the subsets, naive ones generally showed larger estimated richness than memory ones.

About this clone: Its specificity is unknown. At the DNA level, this CDR3 is encoded by other sequences in the same sample as well.

The method was immunoSEQ multiplex PCR; TCRdb's version includes in-frame clones alone and lacks a portion of them. The table includes more than 2 million clones, more than 90% detected once. The chain employs TRBV27 and TRBJ1-1, with 7 nucleotides matching TRBD1. Sequencing was performed on naive CD4+ T cells sorted from blood. This sample's subset: CD45RA+ positively selected. This clonotype was sampled from a man aged 18-30 years in good health. CDR3 loop: CASSAGTVNTEAFF. CDR3 nucleotides: TGTGCCAGCAGCGCCGGGACAGTGAACACTGAAGCTTTCTTT.